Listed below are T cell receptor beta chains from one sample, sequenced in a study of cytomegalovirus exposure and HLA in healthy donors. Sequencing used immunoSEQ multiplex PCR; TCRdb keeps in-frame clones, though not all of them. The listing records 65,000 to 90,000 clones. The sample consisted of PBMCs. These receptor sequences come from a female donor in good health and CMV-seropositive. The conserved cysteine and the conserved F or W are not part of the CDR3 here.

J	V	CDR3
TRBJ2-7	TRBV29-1	SVDRQGTYEQY
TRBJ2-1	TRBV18	ASSRGQPGLVAQNEQF
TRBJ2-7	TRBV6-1	ASSAGTSGRGNEQY
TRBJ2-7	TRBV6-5	ASSYSTGSFYEQY
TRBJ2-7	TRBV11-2	ASQLEAGSYEQY
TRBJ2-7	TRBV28	AIGQGPYEQY
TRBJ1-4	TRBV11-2	ASSLGGREKLF
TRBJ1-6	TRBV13	ASSLQGGDRVFSPLH
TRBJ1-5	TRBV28	ASSSPGQGDQPQH
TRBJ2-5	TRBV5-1	ASSSDDGVNQETQY
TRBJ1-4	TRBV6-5	ASSTDDRGEKLF
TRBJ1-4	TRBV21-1	ASSKLGYPWDRGGQLF
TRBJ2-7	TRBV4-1	ASSQESGSAYEQY
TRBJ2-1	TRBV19	ASNRLGGTNEQF
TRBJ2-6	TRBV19	ASSAFRAGGANVLT
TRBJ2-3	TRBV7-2	ASSLVAGGVFQY
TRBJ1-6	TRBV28	ASSFRGSYNSPLH
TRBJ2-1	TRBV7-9	ASSLVGLAGGPCEQF